The clone carrying this TCR beta chain was seen many times. The antigen remains undetermined. The TCRbeta library was prepared with unique molecular identifiers. Using its own MiXCR run on the PCR reads, TCRdb lists one record per CDR3 protein. Of around 180,000 distinct CDR3 sequences in the sample, over 8.5% were seen once. This CDR3 contains 19 residues. The ends lost 4 bases at V and 2 bases at J; junction bases unmatched: 19. Germline-derived CDR1 and CDR2 are SGHRS and YFSETQ. The source of the sample is a study of T-cell reconstitution after alpha-beta-depleted transplantation in children. The study, taken as a whole, reports: Reportedly, only several hundred clones from non-depleted graft cells drove alpha-beta T-cell counts at about two months. The authors attributed T-cell counts and diversity one year after transplant mostly to newly produced T cells.

The chain recombines TRBV5-1 with TRBJ2-7, with TRBD2 identical over 9 bases. The clonotype originates from a boy younger than 10 with acute myeloid leukemia, due to receive a stem cell transplant. This sample comprised PBMCs, obtained before TCRalphabeta/CD19-depleted stem cell transplant. The DNA for the CDR3 is TGCGCCAGCAGCGCCGGACAGTGGATCGGACTAGCGACAACCTACGAGCAGTACTTC. Residues: CASSAGQWIGLATTYEQYF.